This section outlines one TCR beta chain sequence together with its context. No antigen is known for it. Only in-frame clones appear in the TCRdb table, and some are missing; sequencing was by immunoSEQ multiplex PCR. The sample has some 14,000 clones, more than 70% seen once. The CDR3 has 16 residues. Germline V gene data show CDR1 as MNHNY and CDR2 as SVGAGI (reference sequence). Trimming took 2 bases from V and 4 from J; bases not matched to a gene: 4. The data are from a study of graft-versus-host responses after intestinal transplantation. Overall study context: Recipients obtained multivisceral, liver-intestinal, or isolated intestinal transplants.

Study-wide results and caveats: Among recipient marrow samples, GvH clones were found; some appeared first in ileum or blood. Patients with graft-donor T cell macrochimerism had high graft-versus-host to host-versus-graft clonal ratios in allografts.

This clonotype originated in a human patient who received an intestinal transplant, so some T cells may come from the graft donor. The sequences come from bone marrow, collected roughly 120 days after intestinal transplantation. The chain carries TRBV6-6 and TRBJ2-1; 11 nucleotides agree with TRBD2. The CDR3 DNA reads TGTGCCAGCAGTTACCTCTTAGCGGGAGGGTACAATGAGCAGTTCTTC. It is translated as CASSYLLAGGYNEQFF.